A selection of T cell receptor beta chains follows, all from one sample in a study of OX40 agonist ivuxolimab in advanced cancers. Clones were read by immunoSEQ multiplex PCR, and TCRdb kept only the in-frame ones, dropping some. The repertoire consists of some 69,000 clones, with almost 90% occurring once and the leading ten covering roughly 3%. The starting material was CD4+ or CD8+ T cells sorted from blood, obtained in a trial of the OX40 agonist ivuxolimab. The receptor set was obtained from an adult with an advanced solid tumor such as melanoma, head and neck, liver or kidney cancer. Each CDR3 is given with its conserved first and last residue. Each record gives: CDR3 length, clone size, J gene, D gene, V gene, CDR3 DNA, CDR3 protein. D genes are given only for firm matches. Expanded clones get a size class; other rows say once, few or many, or leave the size out.

>14|.|TRBJ1-1|.|TRBV30
TGTGCCTGGAGTGTACCCGGGGGGCGGGAGGAAGCTTTCTTT
CAWSVPGGREEAFF
>15|.|TRBJ2-1|TRBD2|TRBV18
TGTGCCAGCTCACCGGCGGGAGGCTCATCCAATGAGCAGTTCTTC
CASSPAGGSSNEQFF
>14|.|TRBJ2-4|.|TRBV7-2
TGTGCCAGCAGCTTAAGGTCCTCTATCCACATTCAGTACTTC
CASSLRSSIHIQYF
>16|.|TRBJ2-4|TRBD1|TRBV27
TGTGCCAGCAGTTTGGGACAGACTCTAGCCAAAAACATTCAGTACTTC
CASSLGQTLAKNIQYF
>12|.|TRBJ2-7|.|TRBV15
TGTGCCACGCGGGACAACTCCTACGAGCAGTACTTC
CATRDNSYEQYF
>12|.|TRBJ2-4|TRBD2|TRBV27
TGTGCCAGCGGGGGGGTCGGAAACATTCAGTACTTC
CASGGVGNIQYF
>15|.|TRBJ1-4|.|TRBV18
TGTGCCAGCTCACCCCAGTCCGCAACTAATGAAAAACTGTTTTTT
CASSPQSATNEKLFF
>13|once|TRBJ2-2|.|TRBV7-9
TGTGCCAGCAGCTTTGGTGGACCCGGGGAGCTGTTTTTT
CASSFGGPGELFF
>14|once|TRBJ1-2|.|TRBV10-3
TGTGCCAGCAGTGAAGTCGGGAGGACCTATGGCTACACCTTC
CASSEVGRTYGYTF
>14|few|TRBJ2-7|.|TRBV25-1
TGTGCCAGCAGTGGTATCGGGGGCTCCTACGAGCAGTACTTC
CASSGIGGSYEQYF
>19|.|TRBJ2-3|TRBD2|TRBV5-4
TGTGCCAGCAGCTTGAGCCCAGGGCTAGCGGGATACGTGGCAGATACGCAGTATTTT
CASSLSPGLAGYVADTQYF
>14|.|TRBJ1-1|.|TRBV21-1
TGTGCCAGCAGGTCCCGGGACGTGAACACTGAAGCTTTCTTT
CASRSRDVNTEAFF
>15|.|TRBJ1-3|.|TRBV5-1
TGCGCCAGCAGCCCGACAGTCCCCTCTGGAAACACCATATATTTT
CASSPTVPSGNTIYF
>15|few|TRBJ2-1|TRBD1|TRBV6-5
TGTGCCAGCAGTTACATGGGACAGGGGATGAATGAGCAGTTCTTC
CASSYMGQGMNEQFF
>13|.|TRBJ2-3|.|TRBV5-1
TGCGCCAGCAGCTTGGCCCACTCGGATACGCAGTATTTT
CASSLAHSDTQYF
>14|.|TRBJ2-7|.|TRBV7-7
TGTGCTAGCAGCTTAAATTCAGGGAACGACGAGCAGTACTTC
CASSLNSGNDEQYF
>17|.|TRBJ2-1|TRBD1|TRBV11-2
TGTGCCAGCAGCTTAGCTGGGGGGGGACAGGGCAACAATGAGCAGTTCTTC
CASSLAGGGQGNNEQFF
>14|.|TRBJ1-2|TRBD1|TRBV2
TGTGCCAGCAGTGAGGGACAGGGGACGACTCGCTACACCTTC
CASSEGQGTTRYTF
>14|.|TRBJ2-5|.|TRBV6-1
TGTGCCAGCACCACGGGGGAGGGGGTGGAGACCCAGTACTTC
CASTTGEGVETQYF
>14|.|TRBJ2-4|TRBD2|TRBV11-3
TGTGCCAGCAGCTTAGCTCTAGCGGGGGGGAGGCAGTACTTC
CASSLALAGGRQYF
>13|.|TRBJ1-1|.|TRBV7-6
TGTGCCAGCAGCTTAGCGGAGAAGACTGAAGCTTTCTTT
CASSLAEKTEAFF
>14|.|TRBJ2-4|TRBD1|TRBV5-1
TGCGCCAGCAGCTCCGGGACAGGGGACGGCATTCAGTACTTC
CASSSGTGDGIQYF
>15|.|TRBJ2-1|TRBD2|TRBV6-5
TGTGCCAGCAGTACCGGACTAGCGGGAGAAAATGAGCAGTTCTTC
CASSTGLAGENEQFF
>12|.|TRBJ2-1|.|TRBV19
TGTGCCAGTCGCCGGACGTACAATGAGCAGTTCTTC
CASRRTYNEQFF
>15|.|TRBJ2-5|TRBD2|TRBV9
TGTGCCAGCAGCGTACTAGCGGGGGGGCTAGAGACCCAGTACTTC
CASSVLAGGLETQYF
>15|.|TRBJ2-7|.|TRBV5-4
TGTGCCAGCAGCTTGGGGGGGGCAGGGTCTTACGAGCAGTACTTC
CASSLGGAGSYEQYF
>15|.|TRBJ2-1|.|TRBV4-1
TGCGCCAGCAGCCGATCGGGGAGCTCCTACAATGAGCAGTTCTTC
CASSRSGSSYNEQFF